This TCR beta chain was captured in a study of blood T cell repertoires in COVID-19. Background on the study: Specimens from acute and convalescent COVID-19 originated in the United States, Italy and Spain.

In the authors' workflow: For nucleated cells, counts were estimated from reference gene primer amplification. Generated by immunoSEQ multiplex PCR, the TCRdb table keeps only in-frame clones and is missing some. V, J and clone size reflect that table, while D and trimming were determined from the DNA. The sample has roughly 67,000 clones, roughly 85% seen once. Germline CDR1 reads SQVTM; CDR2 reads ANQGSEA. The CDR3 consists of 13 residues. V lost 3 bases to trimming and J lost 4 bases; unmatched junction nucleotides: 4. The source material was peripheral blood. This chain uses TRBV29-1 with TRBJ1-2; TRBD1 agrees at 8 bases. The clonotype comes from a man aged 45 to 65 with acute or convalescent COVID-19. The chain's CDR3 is CSVDRGRPYGYTF. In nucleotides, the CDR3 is TGCAGCGTTGACAGGGGGCGACCCTATGGCTACACCTTC.